One and the same sample provided the 8 T cell receptor beta chains below, sequenced in a study of T cell repertoires in cytomegalovirus infection. TCRdb re-analysed the reads in MiXCR, keeping a single row per CDR3 protein. The sample carries around 450,000 distinct CDR3 sequences, roughly 30% recorded once. Sequencing used PBMCs. The receptors shown here come from a human donor in good health (CMV status not recorded). Some clones in this sample may be carry-over from other donors' samples.

The V call is TRBV15, the J call TRBJ2-7; a weak D match, TRBD2 (5 bases). The CDR3 loop spans 15 amino acids. The V gene's germline CDR1 is LNHNV and CDR2 YYDKDF (reference sequence). The germline V and J ends were trimmed by 0 bases and 4 bases, with 13 bases remaining between them. The CDR3 coding sequence is TGTGCCACCAGCAGAGATCGGGGAGCCCTGTACGAGCAGTACTTC. Translating gives CATSRDRGALYEQYF.

For this clonotype: Possible read error: a much larger clone is one base away. The chain recombines TRBV7-6 with TRBJ2-1; D is tentatively TRBD1 or TRBD2 (5 bases each). Germline V lookup: CDR1 SGHVS, CDR2 FNYEAQ. The length of the CDR3 is 14 residues. The CDR3 DNA reads TGTGCCAGCAGCTTGACCGGGACCAACAAGGAGCAGTTCTTC. As protein: CASSLTGTNKEQFF.

The genes are TRBV4-2 and TRBJ2-2; D gene unclear. The CDR3 sequence is 12 residues long. The V gene lost 0 bases and the J gene lost 7 bases, with 3 bases spanning the gap. Germline V CDR1 and CDR2: LGHNA, YNFKEQ. The CDR3 sequence: CASSQEIGELFF. The CDR3 DNA sequence: TGTGCCAGCAGCCAAGAAATCGGGGAGCTGTTTTTT.

This chain links TRBV6-5 with TRBJ2-7; TRBD2 matches 7 bases. Germline lookup yields CDR1 MNHEY and CDR2 SVGAGI. J was trimmed by 9 bases and V by 2 bases; bases with no gene match: 10. The CDR3 covers 14 residues. CDR3 in amino acids: CASSYSQGSGGQYF. CDR3 DNA: TGTGCCAGCAGTTACAGTCAGGGTTCGGGAGGGCAGTACTTC.

As regards this clonotype: This may arise from a read error, as a much more abundant clone is one base away. Here the CDR3 omits its conserved ending phenylalanine or tryptophan, so a read error is the likely source. The rearrangement links TRBV7-2 to TRBJ2-7; 7 nucleotides agree with TRBD2. In germline, CDR1 is SGHTA, CDR2 FQGNSA. J gave up 5 bases and V 0 bases, and 7 bases lay outside the gene matches. The length of the CDR3 is 15 residues. The DNA for the CDR3 is TGTGCCAGCAGCTTAGCGGGGAGGGGTGGCCACGAGCAGTACTTG. It codes for CASSLAGRGGHEQYL.

This clonotype occurred a few times. The chain is built from TRBV7-2 and TRBJ2-1, with 8 bases that match TRBD1. The CDR3 contains 15 residues. V dropped 4 bases and J dropped 5; count of bases not matched to a gene: 7. Germline values: CDR1 SGHTA, CDR2 FQGNSA. The CDR3 DNA is TGTGCCAGCAGCTCACAGACAGGGGTGCACAATGAGCAGTTCTTC. It encodes CASSSQTGVHNEQFF. Drawing the rest from reference TRBV7-2 and TRBJ2-1, the complete variable domain is GAGVSQSPSNKVTEKGKDVELRCDPISGHTALYWYRQSLGQGLEFLIYFQGNSAPDKSGLPSDRFSAERTGGSVSTLTIQRTQQEDSAVYLCASSSQTGVHNEQFFGPGTRLTVL.

V gene TRBV18 combines with J gene TRBJ2-1; D is possibly TRBD1 or TRBD2 (6 bases each). V was trimmed by 5 bases and J by 9 bases, leaving 11 bases between them. The CDR3 covers 12 residues. CDR1 KGHSH and CDR2 LQKENI come from the germline V gene. CDR3 sequence: CASSGGGGEQFF. The CDR3 bases are TGTGCCAGCTCAGGAGGGGGTGGTGAGCAGTTCTTC.

This clonotype was picked up a small number of times. V gene TRBV7-9 combines with J gene TRBJ1-1; D gene unclear. V dropped 5 bases and J dropped 0 bases, with 16 bases sitting between them. Germline values: CDR1 SEHNR, CDR2 FQNEAQ (reference sequence). This CDR3 spans 16 amino acids. As DNA, the CDR3 is TGTGCCAGCAGCGAAAATACGATGCTCATGAACACTGAAGCTTTCTTT. Amino acid sequence: CASSENTMLMNTEAFF. The whole variable domain, filled in from reference TRBV7-9 and TRBJ1-1, reads DTGVSQNPRHKITKRGQNVTFRCDPISEHNRLYWYRQTLGQGPEFLTYFQNEAQLEKSRLLSDRFSAERPKGSFSTLEIQRTEQGDSAMYLCASSENTMLMNTEAFFGQGTRLTVV.